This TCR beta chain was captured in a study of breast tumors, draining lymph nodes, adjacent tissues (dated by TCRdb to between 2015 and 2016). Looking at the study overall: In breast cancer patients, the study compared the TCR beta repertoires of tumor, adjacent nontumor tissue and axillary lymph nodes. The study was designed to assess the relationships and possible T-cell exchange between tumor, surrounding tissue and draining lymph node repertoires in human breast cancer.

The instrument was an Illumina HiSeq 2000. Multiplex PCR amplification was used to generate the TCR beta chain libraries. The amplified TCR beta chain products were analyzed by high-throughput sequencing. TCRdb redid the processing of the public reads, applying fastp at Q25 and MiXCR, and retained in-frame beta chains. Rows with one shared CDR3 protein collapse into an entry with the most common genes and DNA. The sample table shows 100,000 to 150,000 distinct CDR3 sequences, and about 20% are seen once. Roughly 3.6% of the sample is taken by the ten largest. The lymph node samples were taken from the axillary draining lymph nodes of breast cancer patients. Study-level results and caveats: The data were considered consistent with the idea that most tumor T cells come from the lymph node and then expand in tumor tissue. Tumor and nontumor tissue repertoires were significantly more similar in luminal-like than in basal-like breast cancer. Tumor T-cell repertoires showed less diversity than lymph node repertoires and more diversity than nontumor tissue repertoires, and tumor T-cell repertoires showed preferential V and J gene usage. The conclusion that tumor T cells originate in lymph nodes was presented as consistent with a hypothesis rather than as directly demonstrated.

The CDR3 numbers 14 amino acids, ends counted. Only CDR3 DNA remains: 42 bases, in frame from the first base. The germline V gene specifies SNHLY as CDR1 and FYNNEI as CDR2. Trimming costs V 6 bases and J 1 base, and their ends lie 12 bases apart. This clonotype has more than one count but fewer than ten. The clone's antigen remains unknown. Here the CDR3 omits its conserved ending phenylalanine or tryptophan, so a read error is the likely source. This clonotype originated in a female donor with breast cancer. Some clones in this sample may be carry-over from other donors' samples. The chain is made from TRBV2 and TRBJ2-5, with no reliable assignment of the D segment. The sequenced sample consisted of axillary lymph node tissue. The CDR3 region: CASRVTHTQETQYL. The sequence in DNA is TGTGCCAGCAGAGTCACGCACACCCAAGAGACCCAGTACCTC.